These T cell receptor beta chains were read from a single sample in a study of T-cell reconstitution after alpha-beta-depleted transplantation in children. TCRdb independently ran MiXCR on the PCR reads; one entry per CDR3 protein. This sample has hundreds of thousands of distinct CDR3 sequences, with around 15% found just once. The source material was PBMCs, mostly from graft donor cells, sampled 360 days after TCRalphabeta/CD19-depleted stem cell transplant. The receptor set was obtained from a boy less than two years old who had a stem cell transplant for Wiskott-Aldrich syndrome, so the T cells may come from the graft donor. CDR3s include the opening cysteine and the closing phenylalanine or tryptophan. D genes are given only for firm matches. The listing skips clone size in some rows; elsewhere it reads once, few, many or a size class.

clone size	V gene	D gene	J gene	CDR3 DNA	CDR3 protein
-	TRBV6-2/TRBV6-3	TRBD1	TRBJ1-1	TGTGCCAGCAGTGATCTGACAGGGGTAAACACTGAAGCTTTCTTT	CASSDLTGVNTEAFF
-	TRBV13	-	TRBJ1-4	TGTGCCAGCATGCTAGGGTATGAAAAACTGTTTTTT	CASMLGYEKLFF
-	TRBV30	-	TRBJ2-7	TGTGCCTGGTCGGCCCTCGACGAGCAGTACTTC	CAWSALDEQYF
few	TRBV25-1	-	TRBJ2-3	TGTGCCAGCAGTGAGTACAGGGGTAGCGGGGTGAGCACAGATACGCAGTATTTT	CASSEYRGSGVSTDTQYF
-	TRBV7-4	-	TRBJ1-2	TGTGCCAGCAGCTCAGACAGGACTGACTATGGCTACACCTTC	CASSSDRTDYGYTF
few	TRBV6-5	TRBD1	TRBJ1-4	TGTGCCAGCAGTTATAAGGGGACAGTCGGAAAACTGTTTTTT	CASSYKGTVGKLFF
-	TRBV5-1	TRBD2	TRBJ2-1	TGCGCCAGCAGCTTTGCTGGACTAGCGGGAGCTGAGCAGTTCTTC	CASSFAGLAGAEQFF
few	TRBV20-1	-	TRBJ1-1	TGCAGTGCTAGAGGGGGGCGGGCTGAAGCTTTCTTT	CSARGGRAEAFF
many	TRBV4-1	-	TRBJ1-5	TGCGCCAGCAGCCCCCTAGGACTCAATCAGCCCCAGCATTTT	CASSPLGLNQPQHF
-	TRBV6-4	TRBD2	TRBJ2-2	TGTGCCAGCAGGACGGGGACTAGCACCGGGGAGCTGTTTTTT	CASRTGTSTGELFF
-	TRBV21-1	-	TRBJ2-1	TGTGCCAGCAGCTATAACTTCCGGGACAGGGGATACAATGAGCAGTTCTTC	CASSYNFRDRGYNEQFF
many	TRBV11-3	-	TRBJ1-4	TGTGCCAGCAGCTTGGGGACCGTGGGGAATGAAAAACTGTTTTTT	CASSLGTVGNEKLFF
-	TRBV29-1	-	TRBJ2-7	TGCAGCGTCGCGCCTAGACTGAACTACGAGCAGTACTTC	CSVAPRLNYEQYF
-	TRBV29-1	TRBD2	TRBJ2-1	TGCAGCGCTGTGGAGCGGGAGGGCCTGAAAGGCTACAATGAGCAGTTCTTC	CSAVEREGLKGYNEQFF
many	TRBV5-1	TRBD2	TRBJ2-1	TGCGCCAGCAGCAGGACTAGCGGGACCTACAATGAGCAGTTCTTC	CASSRTSGTYNEQFF
-	TRBV4-3	TRBD1	TRBJ2-7	TGCGCCAGCAGCCGAGGGACAGGGGGCGTCTACGAGCAGTACTTC	CASSRGTGGVYEQYF
-	TRBV12-3/TRBV12-4	-	TRBJ1-2	TGTGCCAGCAGTTTCTCCAGGGCTGGCTACACCTTC	CASSFSRAGYTF
-	TRBV4-1	TRBD1	TRBJ2-7	TGCGCCAGCAGCCAAGACGACAGGGGGGGCGACGAGCAGTACTTC	CASSQDDRGGDEQYF
many	TRBV2	TRBD1	TRBJ1-2	TGTGCCAGCAGTTACAGGGACAGGGCCTTC	CASSYRDRAF
-	TRBV6-4	-	TRBJ1-2	TGTGCCAGCAGTGAGTGGGCAGGAAAGAACTATGGCTACACCTTC	CASSEWAGKNYGYTF
few	TRBV5-1	-	TRBJ2-3	TGCGCCAGCAGCTTGAGTAATGTTCCTAGCACAGATACGCAGTATTTT	CASSLSNVPSTDTQYF
-	TRBV12-3/TRBV12-4	-	TRBJ2-2	TGTGCCAGCAGCCTCCCCCCAGGGAGCACCGGGGAGCTGTTTTTT	CASSLPPGSTGELFF
few	TRBV4-2	TRBD1	TRBJ1-2	TGTGCCAGCAGCCCCCGAAGACCCGGGACAGTAAGCCCCAACGGTTCTCCGGTCGATGGCTACACCTTC	CASSPRRPGTVSPNGSPVDGYTF
-	TRBV29-1	TRBD1	TRBJ2-7	TGCAGCGTTGTTAAGCGACAGGGTATATACGAGCAGTACTTC	CSVVKRQGIYEQYF
few	TRBV3-1	TRBD1	TRBJ2-2	TGTGCCAGCAGCCAAGTCCGGGACAGGGGGACCTCGAACACCGGGGAGCTGTTTTTT	CASSQVRDRGTSNTGELFF
-	TRBV5-1	TRBD1	TRBJ2-4	TGCGCCAGCAGCTGGGGACAGGGGACCAAAAACATTCAGTACTTC	CASSWGQGTKNIQYF
-	TRBV4-3	-	TRBJ2-2	TGCGCCAGCAGCCAAGCTTTACTCACCGGGGAGCTGTTTTTT	CASSQALLTGELFF
-	TRBV7-2	-	TRBJ1-5	TGTGCCAGCAGCCCCTGGCGGGGTAATCAGCCCCAGCATTTT	CASSPWRGNQPQHF
-	TRBV12-3/TRBV12-4	TRBD2	TRBJ2-3	TGTGCCAGCAGTCCTAGGCGGGAGTGGGATACGCAGTATTTT	CASSPRREWDTQYF
few	TRBV5-5	TRBD2	TRBJ2-3	TGTGCCAGCAGCACGACTAGCGGGAGGGCCTGGAGCACAGATACGCAGTATTTT	CASSTTSGRAWSTDTQYF
many	TRBV6-5	-	TRBJ2-7	TGTGCCAGCAGTCCAAGTGGGGGGACGGTCGGTTACGAGCAGTACTTC	CASSPSGGTVGYEQYF
few	TRBV10-2	-	TRBJ2-2	TGCGCCAGCAGATCGAGATGGCTGAACACCGGGGAGCTGTTTTTT	CASRSRWLNTGELFF
few	TRBV3-1	TRBD1	TRBJ1-3	TGTGCCAGCAGCCAAGGGACAGGGAGGAACACCATATATTTT	CASSQGTGRNTIYF
few	TRBV7-9	-	TRBJ1-5	TGTGCCAGCAGCTTGCGGGACAATCAGCCCCAGCATTTT	CASSLRDNQPQHF
few	TRBV18	TRBD2	TRBJ2-7	TGTGCCAGCTCACCAAGGCGCCTGGCGGGGGTCTACGAGCAGTACTTC	CASSPRRLAGVYEQYF
-	TRBV20-1	-	TRBJ2-1	TGCAGTGCTAGAAGGCAGGACCGTTACAATGAGCAGTTCTTC	CSARRQDRYNEQFF
-	TRBV12-3/TRBV12-4	-	TRBJ2-4	TGTGCCAGCAGTCCCCCATTCGGCATTCAGTACTTC	CASSPPFGIQYF
-	TRBV13	TRBD2	TRBJ2-1	TGTGCCAGCAGCTCGGGACTAGCGGGAGGGGCTTCCTACAATGAGCAGTTCTTC	CASSSGLAGGASYNEQFF
few	TRBV4-1	-	TRBJ1-2	TGCGCCAGCAGCCAAGGGGCACAGCCATCTAACTATGGCTACACCTTC	CASSQGAQPSNYGYTF
-	TRBV6-5	-	TRBJ2-4	TGTGCCAGCAGTTACTCGCCCCGGTTCGAAAACATTCAGTACTTC	CASSYSPRFENIQYF
few	TRBV5-4	-	TRBJ2-1	TGTGCCAGCAGCCCCCGACTATTAAGCTCCTACAATGAGCAGTTCTTC	CASSPRLLSSYNEQFF
-	TRBV2	TRBD2	TRBJ2-1	TGTGCCTGGGGGGGGACCCTCAGCAATGAGCAGTTCTTC	CAWGGTLSNEQFF
-	TRBV7-2	TRBD1	TRBJ2-5	TGTGCCAGCAGCCCCTGGACAGGGGTCCAAGAGACCCAGTACTTC	CASSPWTGVQETQYF
few	TRBV6-1	-	TRBJ2-3	TGTGCCAGCAGCCTAGGGGCCACCGGCACAGATACGCAGTATTTT	CASSLGATGTDTQYF
few	TRBV20-1	-	TRBJ1-2	TGCAGTGCTCCCCAGGCGGGGGCGCGCGGCTACACCTTC	CSAPQAGARGYTF
-	TRBV20-1	TRBD1	TRBJ1-6	TGCAGTGCAAAAGTCAGCACAGGGGGGATTTCACCCCTCCACTTT	CSAKVSTGGISPLHF